Included here is one TCR beta chain sequence, with context. Its target is unknown. The CDR3 is 17 residues long. Germline assignment: CDR1 SNHLY and CDR2 FYNNEI. Losses at the gene ends were 4 bases for V and 1 base for J; bases not matched to a gene: 6. The data derive from a study of T cell responses to AZD1222 COVID-19 vaccine. Turning to the study itself: Researchers grouped second doses given at about 4 or about 12 weeks into one pool.

The study, taken as a whole, reports: White British donors predominated, females outnumbered males, and clonal diversity was possibly underestimated. Repertoires in all cases were sampled only once the peak T cell response had passed. With dominance at 160-218 and 743-854, vaccine-associated CD4 TCRs spanned spike.

TCRdb keeps only in-frame clones here, not all; method: immunoSEQ multiplex PCR. Of 95,000 to 150,000 clones in the sample, around nine tenths are singletons; the top ten hold over 1.5%. This receptor was obtained from an adult in good health. The sample in question was peripheral blood, obtained on day 0 of AZD1222 vaccination. The chain combines TRBV2 with TRBJ1-5; 11 nucleotides align to TRBD1. Written as DNA, the CDR3 is TGTGCCAGCAGTGTCGGGACAGGGGGTCTGAGCAATCAGCCCCAGCATTTT. Encoded protein: CASSVGTGGLSNQPQHF. The variable domain in full, completed from reference TRBV2 and TRBJ1-5, reads EPEVTQTPSHQVTQMGQEVILRCVPISNHLYFYWYRQILGQKVEFLVSFYNNEISEKSEIFDDQFSVERPDGSNFTLKIRSTKLEDSAMYFCASSVGTGGLSNQPQHFGDGTRLSIL.